Here is one T cell receptor beta chain with its context. Random hexamers served to reverse transcribe roughly 0.5 to 1 ug RNA. It was immunoSEQ multiplex PCR that amplified TCR beta CDR3 across 54 Vbeta and 13 Jbeta. TCRdb re-analysed the immunoSEQ multiplex PCR reads in MiXCR, keeping a single row per CDR3 protein. The sample holds around 81,000 distinct CDR3 sequences, over 85% seen once. This specimen comes from a study of CD8 T cells in Susac syndrome. The CDR3 spans 14 residues. Germline-derived CDR1 and CDR2 are LGHNA and YNFKEQ. V lost 7 bases and J lost 0, with 12 bases in between. The specimen was CD8+ T cells from PBMCs. The sequence was collected from a human donor with Susac syndrome. V and J are TRBV4-2 and TRBJ2-5; possibly TRBD2 for D (6 bases). The CDR3 sequence: CASTPGGDQETQYF. CDR3 coding DNA: TGTGCCAGCACCCCAGGCGGGGACCAAGAGACCCAGTACTTC.